Here is one T cell receptor (beta chain) with its context. This entry is derived from a study of Ad26.COV2.S vaccination and SARS-CoV-2 variants. Sample treatment: roughly 18 received Ad26.COV2.S at low or high dose, single or two shots; about five received placebo; per-sample allocation not given. Sampling took place 63 days after the first vaccine or placebo injection. Produced via immunoSEQ multiplex PCR; TCRdb's table is partial and in-frame only. This table has roughly 680,000 clones, around 92% appearing once. This sample comprised peripheral blood, obtained in a trial of Ad26.COV2.S vaccine versus placebo. The sequence came from a person between 18 and 59 years old who received the Ad26.COV2.S COVID-19 vaccine or a placebo.

CDR3 residues: CASSPYYANTGELFF. The DNA of the CDR3 is TGTGCCAGCAGTCCTTATTACGCGAACACCGGGGAGCTGTTTTTT. The genes are TRBV27 and TRBJ2-2; unclear D gene. Per the germline V gene, CDR1 is MNHEY and CDR2 is SMNVEV (reference sequence). The CDR3 sequence is 15 residues long. V lost 5 bases, J lost 0 bases, and 10 bases lay in between.